This TCR beta chain was identified during a study of T-cell reconstitution after alpha-beta-depleted transplantation in children. Study-level findings and limits: After transplant, high TCRbeta diversity at day 60 in some patients arose from surviving recipient T cells and thymic progenitors. T-cell counts and diversity were attributed mostly to newly produced T cells one year after transplant. Several hundred expanded graft clones reportedly supplied alpha-beta T cells about two months after transplant.

Details on this clonotype: The antigen is not known.

The junction had 9 bases not matched to a gene; V was cut back by 0 bases and J by 2 bases. CDR3 size: 17 residues. CDR1 is LGHNA, CDR2 YNFKEQ, per germline. TCRbeta library construction was performed incorporating unique molecular identifiers. One entry per CDR3 protein results from TCRdb running MiXCR on the PCR reads. This sample has about 460,000 distinct CDR3 sequences, with 11% found just once. The sample consisted of PBMCs, mostly from graft donor cells, taken 180 days after TCRalphabeta/CD19-depleted stem cell transplant. This chain links TRBV4-2 with TRBJ2-5, with 7 nucleotides matching TRBD2. The sequence was obtained from a female patient aged 2 to 10 who had a stem cell transplant for aplastic anemia, so the T cells may come from the graft donor. This CDR3 is CASSQDPSGAKQETQYF. For the CDR3, the DNA is TGTGCCAGCAGCCAAGATCCTAGCGGAGCCAAACAAGAGACCCAGTACTTC.